One and the same sample provided the 17 T cell receptor beta chains below, sequenced in a study of T cell repertoires in cytomegalovirus infection. No antigen has been assigned to these receptors. Via MiXCR, TCRdb re-called the reads, giving one row per CDR3 protein. The data hold approximately 990,000 distinct CDR3 sequences, with around a third observed a single time. The sequenced sample was cultured CD8+ T cells from PBMCs, obtained from culture after CMV antigen stimulation. Every receptor here comes from a human donor in good health (CMV status not recorded). Some clones in this sample may be carry-over from other donors' samples.

Only a few counts were recorded for this clonotype. V usage is TRBV27 and J usage is TRBJ2-5, with D unresolved. This CDR3 is 14 amino acids long. Trimming removed 3 bases from V and 2 bases from J, with 10 bases in between. CDR1 and CDR2 from the germline V gene are MNHEY and SMNVEV (reference sequence). This chain's CDR3 is CASSFRRHQETQYF. In nucleotides, the CDR3 is TGTGCCAGCAGTTTCCGACGCCATCAAGAGACCCAGTACTTC.

With regard to this clonotype: Given a much more abundant clone one base away, this may be a read error. The J gene is TRBJ2-2, the V gene TRBV7-2; D possibly uses TRBD1 or TRBD2 (5 bases each). CDR3 length: 14 amino acids. Germline lookup yields CDR1 SGHTA and CDR2 FQGNSA. This chain's CDR3 is CASSWGRNTRELFF. CDR3 in DNA: TGTGCCAGCAGCTGGGGACGGAACACCAGGGAGCTGTTTTTT.

The V call is TRBV12-3 or TRBV12-4, the J call TRBJ2-6; the D gene is possibly TRBD1 (5 bases). This CDR3 contains 17 residues. V dropped 2 bases and J dropped 1 base, with 12 bases sitting between them. CDR3 in DNA: TGTGCCAGCAGTTTAAGACAGAGAGGTTCTGGGGCCAACGTCCTGACTTTC. This translates into CASSLRQRGSGANVLTF.

This clonotype was detected a few times. The rearrangement links TRBV9 to TRBJ2-3; a possible D gene is TRBD2 (7 bases). V lost 3 bases to trimming and J lost 3 bases, with 32 bases between them. This CDR3 has 21 amino acids. CDR1 SGDLS and CDR2 YYNGEE come from the germline V gene. CDR3 coding DNA: TGTGCCAGCAGCGATTCGGACCAACTAAGGATCGGAGGGGGAGGGACAGATACGCAGTATTTT. Its protein is CASSDSDQLRIGGGGTDTQYF. The variable domain in full, completed from reference TRBV9 and TRBJ2-3, reads DSGVTQTPKHLITATGQRVTLRCSPRSGDLSVYWYQQSLDQGLQFLIQYYNGEERAKGNILERFSAQQFPDLHSELNLSSLELGDSALYFCASSDSDQLRIGGGGTDTQYFGPGTRLTVL.

This clonotype was found a few times. This chain links TRBV7-8 with TRBJ2-7; D is possibly TRBD1 (6 bases). V shed 3 bases and J shed 3 bases, with 12 bases lying between them. This CDR3 has 14 amino acids. Looked up from germline, CDR1 is SGHVS and CDR2 is FQNEAQ. The CDR3, as DNA: TGTGCCAGCAGCTTTGGTGGGGGCTACTACGAGCAGTACGTC. Its translation: CASSFGGGYYEQYV.

This rearrangement joins TRBV5-4 to TRBJ2-2; 11 bases match TRBD1. V dropped 4 bases and J dropped 6; count of bases not matched to a gene: 5. CDR1 SGHNT and CDR2 YYREEE come from the germline V gene (reference sequence). CDR3 size: 15 residues. The CDR3 is CASSQDRGHPGELFF. The CDR3 DNA is TGTGCCAGCAGCCAGGACAGGGGGCATCCCGGGGAGCTGTTTTTT.

The chain joins TRBV20-1 to TRBJ1-2; 7 nucleotides match TRBD1. With V trimmed by 6 bases and J by 6 bases, 16 bases remained unmatched. Germline V gene lookup returns CDR1 DFQATT and CDR2 SNEGSKA (reference sequence). The CDR3 runs 15 residues. CDR3 nucleotides: TGCAGTGCCCGAGACAGGGATGAGAAGTTCAATGGCTACACCTTC. This encodes CSARDRDEKFNGYTF.

Points on this clonotype: A read error may produce the germline difference seen at one junction end. The rearrangement joins TRBV7-6 to TRBJ2-1; D possibly matches TRBD1 or TRBD2 (6 bases each). Germline V gives CDR1 SGHVS, CDR2 FNYEAQ. The CDR3 totals 16 residues. The CDR3: CVSSARGPPAYNEQFF. CDR3 in DNA: TGTGTCAGCAGCGCCCGGGGGCCCCCTGCTTATAATGAGCAGTTCTTC.

The chain couples TRBV19 to TRBJ2-5, with D unresolved. CDR1 is LNHDA, CDR2 SQIVND, per germline (reference sequence). The V and J ends lost 3 bases and 5 bases respectively, with 13 bases between them. This CDR3 has 14 residues. CDR3 residues: CASSIEIMGETQYF. CDR3 nucleotide sequence: TGTGCCAGTAGTATCGAGATTATGGGGGAGACCCAGTACTTC. The entire variable domain, with the rest obtained from reference TRBV19 and TRBJ2-5, is as follows: DGGITQSPKYLFRKEGQNVTLSCEQNLNHDAMYWYRQDPGQGLRLIYYSQIVNDFQKGDIAEGYSVSREKKESFPLTVTSAQKNPTAFYLCASSIEIMGETQYFGPGTRLLVL.

V gene TRBV28 combines with J gene TRBJ2-1; 11 bases are a match to TRBD2. The CDR3 has 16 residues. The ends lost 1 base at V and 4 bases at J; junction bases unmatched: 3. Germline V CDR1 and CDR2: MDHEN, SYDVKM. CDR3 protein: CASSLFGTSGYNEQFF. CDR3 sequence (DNA): TGTGCCAGCAGTTTATTTGGGACTAGCGGATACAATGAGCAGTTCTTC.

In its sample, this clonotype was seen a few times. The V and J genes are TRBV7-9 and TRBJ2-7; a possible D gene is TRBD1 (5 bases). The germline CDR1 and CDR2 sequences are SEHNR and FQNEAQ (reference sequence). The CDR3 covers 11 residues. V shed 0 bases and J shed 12 bases, with 9 bases lying between them. The CDR3 here is CASSLAGDLYF. The CDR3 DNA reads as TGTGCCAGCAGCTTAGCAGGGGATCTGTACTTC.

The chain couples TRBV7-9 to TRBJ2-2; 7 positions match TRBD1. V trimming: 2 bases; J trimming: 0 bases; junction bases outside the gene matches: 9. There are 18 residues in the CDR3. Germline loops: CDR1 SEHNR, CDR2 FQNEAQ (reference sequence). CDR3 nucleotides: TGTGCCAGCAGCTTAAGCGACAGGGTATCGGCGAACACCGGGGAGCTGTTTTTT. As protein: CASSLSDRVSANTGELFF. Variable domain in full (rest from reference TRBV7-9 and TRBJ2-2): DTGVSQNPRHKITKRGQNVTFRCDPISEHNRLYWYRQTLGQGPEFLTYFQNEAQLEKSRLLSDRFSAERPKGSFSTLEIQRTEQGDSAMYLCASSLSDRVSANTGELFFGEGSRLTVL.

In this sample, this clonotype turned up a few times. The V and J genes are TRBV20-1 and TRBJ1-6; D unclear. The V and J ends lost 3 bases and 0 bases respectively, with 6 bases between them. The CDR3 is 14 amino acids. Germline lookup yields CDR1 DFQATT and CDR2 SNEGSKA (reference sequence). The CDR3 spells CSASSSSYNSPLHF. In DNA, the CDR3 is TGCAGTGCTAGTAGTAGCTCCTATAATTCACCCCTCCACTTT.

About this clonotype: A read error may explain this, as a much larger clone is one base away. The chain joins TRBV7-9 to TRBJ1-5; perhaps TRBD1 as D (5 bases). The CDR3 loop spans 13 amino acids. In germline, CDR1 is SEHNR, CDR2 FQNEAQ (reference sequence). DNA for the CDR3: TGTGCCGGCAGCTTAGGGGAATATCAGCCCCAGCATTTT. Protein: CAGSLGEYQPQHF. Full variable domain (missing parts from reference TRBV7-9 and TRBJ1-5): DTGVSQNPRHKITKRGQNVTFRCDPISEHNRLYWYRQTLGQGPEFLTYFQNEAQLEKSRLLSDRFSAERPKGSFSTLEIQRTEQGDSAMYLCAGSLGEYQPQHFGDGTRLSIL.

The chain joins TRBV27 to TRBJ2-1; D is ambiguous. The ends were cut back, 1 base at V and 8 bases at J, with 15 bases in the middle. Germline V lookup: CDR1 MNHEY, CDR2 SMNVEV (reference sequence). CDR3 length: 15 amino acids. The CDR3 region has the DNA TGTGCCAGCAGTTTATTAGGACCCCTGGGCGATGAGCAGTTCTTC. As protein: CASSLLGPLGDEQFF.

V gene TRBV12-3 or TRBV12-4 combines with J gene TRBJ2-1, with 7 positions matching TRBD1. The CDR3 runs to 16 residues. The J segment lost 7 bases and the V segment lost 1 base, leaving 10 bases of the junction unmatched. Here the CDR3 DNA reads TGTGCCAGCAGTTTAGACGCCGAAGGGGGCTGGAATGAGCAGTTCTTC. The encoded protein is CASSLDAEGGWNEQFF.

This clonotype was recorded many times. The chain uses TRBV6-1 and TRBJ2-1, with D possibly being TRBD2 (6 bases). Trimming took 3 bases from V and 4 from J, leaving 22 bases between them. CDR1 MNHNS and CDR2 SASEGT come from the germline V gene. The CDR3 is 18 amino acids. The CDR3 loop is CASSDSGRGKVPYNEQFF. The DNA for the CDR3 is TGTGCCAGCAGTGATAGTGGGCGGGGAAAGGTGCCGTACAATGAGCAGTTCTTC.